This T cell receptor beta chain was captured by sequencing in a study of T-cell reconstitution after alpha-beta-depleted transplantation in children. Study-level findings and limits: The study reportedly traced alpha-beta T cells about two months after transplant to several hundred expanded graft clones. The origin of high day-60 TCRbeta diversity in some patients lay in surviving recipient T cells and thymic progenitors. The main origin of T-cell counts and diversity one year after transplant was newly produced T cells.

A library of TCRbeta sequences, prepared with unique molecular identifiers, was generated. From the PCR reads, TCRdb called clonotypes with MiXCR, one entry per CDR3 protein. The data hold 45,000 to 70,000 distinct CDR3 sequences, with roughly 45% observed a single time. In regard to this clonotype: As yet, its antigen is unknown.

This CDR3 is built from 12 residues. The germline V and J ends were trimmed by 3 bases and 7 bases, with 10 bases remaining between them. The germline CDR1 and CDR2 sequences are DFQATT and SNEGSKA (reference sequence). The J gene is TRBJ2-1, the V gene TRBV20-1; TRBD1 might be the D (5 bases). Material: PBMCs, mostly from graft donor cells, obtained 360 days after TCRalphabeta/CD19-depleted stem cell transplant. This TCR derives from a male patient between 10 and 17 years old who had a stem cell transplant for acute lymphoblastic leukemia, so the T cells may come from the graft donor. CDR3 DNA sequence: TGCAGTGCTAGGGGGCCCCTGAATGAGCAGTTCTTC. Translating it yields CSARGPLNEQFF.